These 23 T cell receptor beta chains came from one sample sequenced in a study of blood T cell repertoires in COVID-19. Using immunoSEQ multiplex PCR, the repertoire was profiled, and TCRdb retains in-frame clones only, with some absent. Among 75,000 to 85,000 clones listed, roughly 86% were seen once. Input material: peripheral blood. The source of these receptors is a human donor in a cohort sampled during active COVID-19.

The chain couples TRBV12-3 or TRBV12-4 to TRBJ1-2; no reliable D call. V shed 4 bases and J shed 3 bases, with 3 bases lying between them. The CDR3 has 11 amino acids. The CDR3 spells CASSSDYGYTF. In DNA, the CDR3 is TGTGCCAGCAGTTCAGACTATGGCTACACCTTC.

The CDR3 reads CASTGRIQETQYF. The DNA for the CDR3 is TGTGCCAGCACGGGTAGAATCCAAGAGACCCAGTACTTC. The chain uses TRBV2 and TRBJ2-5; D not resolved. V was cut by 7 bases and J by 1 base, with 10 bases left in between. CDR3 length equals 13 residues. CDR1 is SNHLY and CDR2 is FYNNEI in the germline V gene.

This chain joins TRBV7-3 and TRBJ2-1, with 11 bases that match TRBD1. Germline loops: CDR1 SGHTA, CDR2 FQGTGA. This CDR3 contains 15 residues. The J segment lost 8 bases and the V segment lost 4 bases, leaving 7 bases of the junction unmatched. The CDR3 loop is CASSWGQGDNDEQFF. The DNA for the CDR3 is TGTGCCAGCAGCTGGGGACAGGGGGATAACGATGAGCAGTTCTTC. The variable domain in full, completed from reference TRBV7-3 and TRBJ2-1, reads GAGVSQTPSNKVTEKGKYVELRCDPISGHTALYWYRQSLGQGPEFLIYFQGTGAADDSGLPNDRFFAVRPEGSVSTLKIQRTERGDSAVYLCASSWGQGDNDEQFFGPGTRLTVL.

This clone showed up just once. The chain has TRBV29-1 and TRBJ1-1; possible D gene TRBD1, 6 bases. CDR3 length equals 14 residues. The V gene's germline CDR1 is SQVTM and CDR2 ANQGSEA. The germline V and J ends were trimmed by 6 bases and 0 bases, with 14 bases remaining between them. CDR3 in DNA: TGCAGCGTGGGCATAGGGGGGGTGAACACTGAAGCTTTCTTT. It is translated as CSVGIGGVNTEAFF.

This chain connects TRBV5-1 to TRBJ1-4; D gene unclear. The germline V gene has CDR1 SGHRS and CDR2 YFSETQ. V lost 7 bases to trimming and J lost 3 bases, with 13 bases between them. This CDR3 comprises 14 residues. The CDR3 region has the DNA TGCGCCAGCGCCCCCGGGGTCCCTAATGAAAAACTGTTTTTT. The encoded protein is CASAPGVPNEKLFF.

This rearrangement joins TRBV11-1 to TRBJ2-7, with TRBD1 as a possible D gene (6 bases). Germline values: CDR1 SGHAT, CDR2 FQDESV (reference sequence). This CDR3 has 13 residues. Trimming removed 6 bases at V and 3 bases at J, with 12 bases between. This chain's CDR3 is CASSRQVDYEQYF. The DNA of the CDR3 is TGTGCCAGCAGTAGACAGGTGGACTACGAGCAGTACTTC.

The V call is TRBV5-1, the J call TRBJ2-7; TRBD1 aligns across 9 bases. The V segment lost 0 bases and the J segment 6 bases; nucleotides outside the gene matches: 1. The CDR3 covers 13 residues. Germline lookup yields CDR1 SGHRS and CDR2 YFSETQ. CDR3 DNA: TGCGCCAGCAGCTTGGGGGGACAGGGCGAGCAGTACTTC. Amino acid sequence: CASSLGGQGEQYF.

This clone was seen only a few times. The CDR3 bases are TGTGCCAGCAGGGGAGCTGAAGCTTTCTTT. Residues: CASRGAEAFF. This chain joins TRBV6-5 and TRBJ1-1, with D unresolved. This CDR3 region has 10 residues. The germline V gene has CDR1 MNHEY and CDR2 SVGAGI. V was clipped by 6 bases and J by 6 bases, with 5 bases between them.

The genes are TRBV7-9 and TRBJ1-2; 8 bases are a match to TRBD1. CDR3 size: 16 residues. The J segment lost 6 bases and the V segment lost 10 bases, leaving 19 bases of the junction unmatched. Germline assignment: CDR1 SEHNR and CDR2 FQNEAQ (reference sequence). In DNA, the CDR3 is TGTGCCACCCCGGGGGACAGGCTTAGATACAAGGATGGCTACACCTTC. Its translation: CATPGDRLRYKDGYTF.

CDR3 region: CASSLSSPGGNEQFF. For the CDR3, the DNA is TGCGCCAGCAGCTTATCAAGCCCCGGAGGGAATGAGCAGTTCTTC. The chain is built from TRBV5-1 and TRBJ2-1, with D possibly being TRBD2 (6 bases). CDR1 SGHRS and CDR2 YFSETQ come from the germline V gene. The CDR3 has 15 residues. The V end lost 2 bases, the J end lost 7 bases, and 16 bases lay between the germline ends.

This chain uses TRBV5-1 with TRBJ1-6; D is ambiguous. Trimming took 5 bases from V and 7 from J, leaving 10 bases between them. Per the germline V gene, CDR1 is SGHRS and CDR2 is YFSETQ. This CDR3 has 13 amino acids. DNA of the CDR3: TGCGCCAGCAGTCCAGCGGAAAATTCACCCCTCCACTTT. It translates to CASSPAENSPLHF.

The rearrangement joins TRBV3-1 (or the pseudogene TRBV3-2) to TRBJ2-1; TRBD2 matches 9 bases. Germline CDR1 is LGHDT and CDR2 is YNNKEL (reference sequence). The junction had 10 bases not matched to a gene; V was cut back by 4 bases and J by 6 bases. The CDR3 runs to 16 residues. The CDR3 nucleotides are TGTGCCAGCAGCCCGCGGGGGGGACTCGGATCCAATGAGCAGTTCTTC. It translates to CASSPRGGLGSNEQFF.

This clone appeared a few times. This chain connects TRBV7-9 to TRBJ2-7, with 7 bases matching TRBD1. The V gene's germline CDR1 is SEHNR and CDR2 FQNEAQ (reference sequence). Trimming took 6 bases from V and 3 from J; bases not matched to a gene: 5. The CDR3 runs to 13 residues. The CDR3 is CASRTGTDYEQYF. In nucleotides, the CDR3 is TGTGCCAGCAGAACCGGGACAGACTACGAGCAGTACTTC.

This clone came up once. The chain joins TRBV19 to TRBJ2-7; D possibly corresponds to TRBD1 (6 bases). The V gene lost 1 base and the J gene lost 1 base, with 11 bases spanning the gap. Germline V lookup: CDR1 LNHDA, CDR2 SQIVND (reference sequence). The CDR3 is made up of 15 amino acids. CDR3 loop: CASSIAGTSSYEQYF. The CDR3 nucleotides are TGTGCCAGTAGTATAGCCGGGACATCTTCCTACGAGCAGTACTTC.

This chain links TRBV11-1 with TRBJ2-5; TRBD2 is a possible D gene (6 bases). This CDR3 has 13 residues. Germline V gene lookup returns CDR1 SGHAT and CDR2 FQDESV (reference sequence). Trimming shortened V by 0 bases and J by 4 bases, and 6 bases separated the two germline ends. CDR3 nucleotides: TGTGCCAGCAGCTTAGCGGGGGGAGAGACCCAGTACTTC. Amino acids: CASSLAGGETQYF. The full variable domain, completed using reference TRBV11-1 and TRBJ2-5, is EAEVAQSPRYKITEKSQAVAFWCDPISGHATLYWYRQILGQGPELLVQFQDESVVDDSQLPKDRFSAERLKGVDSTLKIQPAELGDSAMYLCASSLAGGETQYFGPGTRLLVL.

This clone was seen a few times. The rearrangement joins TRBV6-6 to TRBJ1-1; 7 bases match TRBD1. Germline assignment: CDR1 MNHNY and CDR2 SVGAGI (reference sequence). The CDR3 has 13 amino acids. J gave up 6 bases and V 6 bases, and 7 bases lay outside the gene matches. DNA of the CDR3: TGTGCCAGCAGATCAGGGGGTCAGGCTGAAGCTTTCTTT. Protein: CASRSGGQAEAFF.

This clone was observed a handful of times. The chain is built from TRBV30 and TRBJ1-4, with TRBD1 identical over 10 bases. Germline V lookup: CDR1 GTSNPN, CDR2 SVGIG (reference sequence). Germline trimming cut 0 bases from V and 7 bases from J; bases unmatched to any gene: 5. This CDR3 has 15 amino acids. In DNA form, the CDR3 reads TGTGCCTGGAGTGTAGGAGGGACAGGGGCTGAAAAACTGTTTTTT. This codes for CAWSVGGTGAEKLFF.

This rearrangement joins TRBV6-1 to TRBJ2-7; TRBD1 might be the D (5 bases). CDR1 and CDR2 (germline): MNHNS, SASEGT. The CDR3 extends over 15 amino acids. V lost 1 base to trimming and J lost 0 bases, with 10 bases between them. The chain's CDR3 is CASSEGGQSSYEQYF. CDR3 nucleotide sequence: TGTGCCAGCAGTGAAGGGGGCCAAAGCTCCTACGAGCAGTACTTC.

This sequence joins TRBV9 and TRBJ1-1; D perhaps matches TRBD1 (5 bases). V was cut by 3 bases and J by 4 bases, with 13 bases left in between. Looked up from germline, CDR1 is SGDLS and CDR2 is YYNGEE. This CDR3 contains 14 residues. The CDR3 sequence: CASSASQGGTEAFF. CDR3 sequence (DNA): TGTGCCAGCAGCGCAAGCCAGGGTGGCACTGAAGCTTTCTTT.

The J gene is TRBJ1-3, the V gene TRBV3-1 (or the pseudogene TRBV3-2), with D possibly TRBD1 on 5 matching bases. V lost 3 bases, J lost 4 bases, and 22 bases lay in between. CDR3 length: 18 amino acids. CDR1 and CDR2 (germline): LGHDT, YNNKEL (reference sequence). CDR3: CASSHLSGLRAAGNTIYF. The CDR3 DNA reads TGTGCCAGCAGCCACCTGTCCGGGCTCAGGGCGGCAGGAAACACCATATATTTT.

V is TRBV19 and J is TRBJ2-6, with D perhaps matching TRBD1 (7 bases). This CDR3 region has 19 residues. V was trimmed by 5 bases and J by 0 bases, leaving 20 bases between them. Germline V gene lookup returns CDR1 LNHDA and CDR2 SQIVND (reference sequence). In DNA form, the CDR3 reads TGTGCCAGTAGTCCCCCGGCGGGACAGCCTCACTCTGGGGCCAACGTCCTGACTTTC. As protein: CASSPPAGQPHSGANVLTF.

The gene calls are TRBV19 and TRBJ1-5; the D is unclear. V lost 1 base to trimming and J lost 3 bases, with 10 bases between them. Germline loops: CDR1 LNHDA, CDR2 SQIVND (reference sequence). This CDR3 has 15 amino acids. This CDR3 reads CASSIGPGSNQPQHF. The CDR3 DNA reads as TGTGCCAGTAGTATAGGCCCGGGGTCCAATCAGCCCCAGCATTTT.

A remark on this clone: At one boundary the junction diverges from the germline segment, which might be a read error. The chain uses TRBV19 and TRBJ1-1, with D uncertain. The CDR3 runs to 11 residues. The germline CDR1 and CDR2 sequences are LNHDA and SQIVND (reference sequence). The DNA of the CDR3 is TGCGTGGGCTTTCTGAACACTGAAGCTTTCTTT. Amino acid sequence: CVGFLNTEAFF.